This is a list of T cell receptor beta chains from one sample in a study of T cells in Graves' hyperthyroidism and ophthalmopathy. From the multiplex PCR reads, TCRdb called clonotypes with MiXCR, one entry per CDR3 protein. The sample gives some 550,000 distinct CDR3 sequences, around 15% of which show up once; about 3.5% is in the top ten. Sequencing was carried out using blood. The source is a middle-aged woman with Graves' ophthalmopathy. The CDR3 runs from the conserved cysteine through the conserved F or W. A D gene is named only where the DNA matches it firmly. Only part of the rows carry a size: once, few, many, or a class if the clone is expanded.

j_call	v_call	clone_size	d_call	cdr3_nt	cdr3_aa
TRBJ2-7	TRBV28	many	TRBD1	TGTGCCAGCAGTCCTCAACGACAGGGCCATGAGCAGTACTTC	CASSPQRQGHEQYF
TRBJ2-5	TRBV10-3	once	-	TGTGCCATCAGTGGGATAGAAGCTTCCCAAGAGACCCAGTACTTC	CAISGIEASQETQYF
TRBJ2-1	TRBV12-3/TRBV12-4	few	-	TGTGCCAGCAGTGTGGGGCGGATCAATGAGCAGTTCTTC	CASSVGRINEQFF
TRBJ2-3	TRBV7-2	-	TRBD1	TGTGCCAGCAGCTCGATGGGACAGGGAGCAGATACGCAGTATTTT	CASSSMGQGADTQYF
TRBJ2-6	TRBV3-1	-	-	TGTGCCAGCAGCCTCCGGGCAGGTCGCTCTGGGGCCAACGTCCTGACTTTC	CASSLRAGRSGANVLTF
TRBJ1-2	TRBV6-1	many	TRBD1	TGTGCCAGCAGGGTGACAGGGGCTCGCTATGGCTACACCTTC	CASRVTGARYGYTF
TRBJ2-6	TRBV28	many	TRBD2	TGTGCCAGCAGCACAGCGGGGGTCTCTGGGGCCAACGTCCTGACTTTC	CASSTAGVSGANVLTF
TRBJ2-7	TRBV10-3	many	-	TGTGCCATCAGTGAGGGGGGAGTGTTATACGAGCAGTACTTC	CAISEGGVLYEQYF
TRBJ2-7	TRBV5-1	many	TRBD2	TGCGCCAGCAGCCTAACTTTATCGGGAGGCGGGACTGGAACCTACGAGCAGTACTTC	CASSLTLSGGGTGTYEQYF
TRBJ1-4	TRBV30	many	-	TGTGCCTGGAGCCCCGGCAGTACAACTAATGAAAAACTGTTTTTT	CAWSPGSTTNEKLFF
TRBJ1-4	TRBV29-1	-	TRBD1	TGCAGCGTTGAAGCTCCGACAGGGGATAATGAAAAACTGTTTTTT	CSVEAPTGDNEKLFF
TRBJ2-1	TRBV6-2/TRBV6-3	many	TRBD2	TGTGCCAGCAGTTACTCGACTAGCGGGGGGGACGACACGTCCAAACAGTTCTTC	CASSYSTSGGDDTSKQFF
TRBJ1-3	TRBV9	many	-	TGTGCCAGCAGCGTAGGAGGCAGTAGCTCTGGAAACACCATATATTTT	CASSVGGSSSGNTIYF
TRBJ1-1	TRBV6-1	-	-	TGTGCCAGCAGAGACCAAGGAACTGAAGCTTTCTTT	CASRDQGTEAFF
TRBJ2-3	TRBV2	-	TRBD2	TGTGCCAGCAGTCGTCGGACTAGCGGGAGGAAACCGGATGAAGATACGCAGTATTTT	CASSRRTSGRKPDEDTQYF
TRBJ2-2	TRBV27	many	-	TGTGCCAGCAGTTTTGCAGCCAACACCGGGGAGCTGTTTTTT	CASSFAANTGELFF
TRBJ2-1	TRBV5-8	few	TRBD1	TGTGCCAGCAGCTCCCCGGACAGGGCGAATGAGCAGTTCTTC	CASSSPDRANEQFF
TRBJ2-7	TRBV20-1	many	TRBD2	TGCAGTGCTAGGAGGACTAGCGGAGCCTACGAGCAGTACTTC	CSARRTSGAYEQYF
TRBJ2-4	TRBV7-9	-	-	TGTGCCAGCAGCATCGGACGGGAACTAGCCAAAAACATTCAGTACTTC	CASSIGRELAKNIQYF
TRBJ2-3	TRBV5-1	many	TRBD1	TGCGCCAGCAGGCCGGGACAGAGCACAGATACGCAGTATTTT	CASRPGQSTDTQYF
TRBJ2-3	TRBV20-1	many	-	TGCAGTGCCCGGTGGACGGGCCCAGATACGCAGTATTTT	CSARWTGPDTQYF
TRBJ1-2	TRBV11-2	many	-	TGTGCCAGCAGCTCGGGGGCTCGACTGGGCTACACCTTC	CASSSGARLGYTF
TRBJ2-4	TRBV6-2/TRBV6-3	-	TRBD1	TGTGCCAGCAGCCGGACAGGGTGGGAGAAAAACATTCAGTACTTC	CASSRTGWEKNIQYF
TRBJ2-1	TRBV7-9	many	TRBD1	TGTGCCAGCAGCTTATACCAGACAGGGGGCAATGAGCAGTTCTTC	CASSLYQTGGNEQFF
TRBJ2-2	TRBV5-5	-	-	TGTGCCAGCAGCTTGGGCGGGTTTGAGGCCAGCACCGGGGAGCTGTTTTTT	CASSLGGFEASTGELFF
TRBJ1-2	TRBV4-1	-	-	TGCGCCAGCAGCCAAGAGCCTTTATCAGACAGATATGGCTACACCTTC	CASSQEPLSDRYGYTF
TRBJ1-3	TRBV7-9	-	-	TGTGCCAGCAGTCCGATCGGGAACACCATATATTTT	CASSPIGNTIYF
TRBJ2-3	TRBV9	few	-	TGTGCCAGCTCCCGGGGGCAGGGAAGCACAGATACGCAGTATTTT	CASSRGQGSTDTQYF
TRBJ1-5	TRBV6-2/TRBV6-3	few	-	TGTGCCAGCAGTTACGGGGTCGTCAGCAATCAGCCCCAGCATTTT	CASSYGVVSNQPQHF
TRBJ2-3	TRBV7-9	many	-	TGTGCCAGCAGCTTAGGTAGCAGGGGGGCCGTCACAGATACGCAGTATTTT	CASSLGSRGAVTDTQYF
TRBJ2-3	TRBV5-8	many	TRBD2	TGTGCCAGCAGCTCCGCCGGGACTAGCGGGAAAGATACGCAGTATTTT	CASSSAGTSGKDTQYF
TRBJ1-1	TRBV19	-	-	TGTGCCAGTAGTCCTACAGGGTACACCCTTGAAGCTTTCTTT	CASSPTGYTLEAFF
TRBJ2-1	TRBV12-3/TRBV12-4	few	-	TGTGCCAGCACCCCTCCTGGGGTTAATATCTACAATGAGCAGTTCTTC	CASTPPGVNIYNEQFF
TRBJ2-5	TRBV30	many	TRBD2	TGTGCCTGGAGTGTACTGGGCGGGAGGTTCGAGACCCAGTACTTC	CAWSVLGGRFETQYF
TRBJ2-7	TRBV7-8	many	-	TGTGCCAGCAGCCTACGGGACTTAAGCTACGAGCAGTACTTC	CASSLRDLSYEQYF
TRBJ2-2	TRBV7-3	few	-	TGTGCCAGCAGTCCCTTACCGGACACCGGGGAGCTGTTTTTT	CASSPLPDTGELFF
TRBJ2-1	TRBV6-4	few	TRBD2	TGTGCCAGCAGTAGCGGGACTTACCTATACAATGAGCAGTTCTTC	CASSSGTYLYNEQFF
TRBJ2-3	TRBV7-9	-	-	TGTGCCAGCAGCAGGACCAGGTTGGACACCTTCACAGATACGCAGTATTTT	CASSRTRLDTFTDTQYF
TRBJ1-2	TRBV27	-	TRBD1	TGTGCCAGCAGCCCTCTCGGGACAGATAACTATGGCTACACCTTC	CASSPLGTDNYGYTF
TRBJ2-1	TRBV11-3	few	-	TGTGCCAGCAGTTCCCTCGCCCATGAGCAGTTCTTC	CASSSLAHEQFF
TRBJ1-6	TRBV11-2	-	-	TGTACCAGCAGCTTAAATCCTCCCGGGGATAATTCACCCCTCCACTTT	CTSSLNPPGDNSPLHF
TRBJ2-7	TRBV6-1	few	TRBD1	TGTGCCAGCAGCCAACTACGGGACAGCTACGAGCAGTACTTC	CASSQLRDSYEQYF
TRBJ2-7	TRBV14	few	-	TGTGCCAGCAGCCAAGATCTTGACTACCTCCTCTTCTACGAGCAGTACTTC	CASSQDLDYLLFYEQYF
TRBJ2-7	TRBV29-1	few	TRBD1	TGCAGCGTTGGGGGAGGGACAGGGGGCGACGAGCAGTACTTC	CSVGGGTGGDEQYF
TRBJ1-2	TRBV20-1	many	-	TGCAGTGCTAGAGATGGGGCAGAAAGATATGGCTACACCTTC	CSARDGAERYGYTF
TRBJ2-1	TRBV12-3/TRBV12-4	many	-	TGTGCCAGCAGTTTACAGGGAGTAAATGAGCAGTTCTTC	CASSLQGVNEQFF
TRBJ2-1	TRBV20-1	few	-	TGCAGTGCTTCGGTCTGGGAAAGCCTATACAATGAGCAGTTCTTC	CSASVWESLYNEQFF
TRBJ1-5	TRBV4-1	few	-	TGCGCCAGCAGCCAAGGGACGGCGGGTTGGCCCCAGCATTTT	CASSQGTAGWPQHF
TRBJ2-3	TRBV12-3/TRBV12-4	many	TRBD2	TGTGCCAGACTAGCGGTGACTACCTGGCATACGCAGTATTTT	CARLAVTTWHTQYF
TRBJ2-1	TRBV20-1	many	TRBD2	TGCAGTGACTTACTAGCGGGAGGGCCAAATGAGCAGTTCTTC	CSDLLAGGPNEQFF
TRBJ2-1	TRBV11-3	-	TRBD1	TGTGCCAGCAGCTTGACCGGGACAGGGGTATACAATGAGCAGTCCTTC	CASSLTGTGVYNEQSF